The present TCR beta chain was sequenced within a study of blood T cell repertoires in COVID-19. Overall study: COVID-19 samples from acute and convalescent phases originated in the United States, Italy and Spain.

As handled by the study authors: By means of reference gene primer amplification, nucleated cell counts were estimated. Assay used: immunoSEQ multiplex PCR; TCRdb lists only in-frame clones, some missing. Clonal size and the V and J genes are those of that table, whereas D and trimming came from the DNA. The table has around 100,000 clones, more than 90% seen once; the top ten hold more than 1.5%. Germline-derived CDR1 and CDR2 are SNHLY and FYNNEI. This CDR3 has 14 amino acids. The ends were cut back, 0 bases at V and 10 bases at J, with 13 bases in the middle. In Seattle, patients joined the study during active infection and were tracked longitudinally.

The sequenced material came from peripheral blood. The clonotype originates from a woman in her forties or fifties with COVID-19, enrolled during active disease. The V gene is TRBV2, the J gene TRBJ2-1; D is undetermined. In DNA, the CDR3 is TGTGCCAGCAGTGAAGCGCTTAGCCTTAGGGAGCAGTTCTTC. Its translation: CASSEALSLREQFF.